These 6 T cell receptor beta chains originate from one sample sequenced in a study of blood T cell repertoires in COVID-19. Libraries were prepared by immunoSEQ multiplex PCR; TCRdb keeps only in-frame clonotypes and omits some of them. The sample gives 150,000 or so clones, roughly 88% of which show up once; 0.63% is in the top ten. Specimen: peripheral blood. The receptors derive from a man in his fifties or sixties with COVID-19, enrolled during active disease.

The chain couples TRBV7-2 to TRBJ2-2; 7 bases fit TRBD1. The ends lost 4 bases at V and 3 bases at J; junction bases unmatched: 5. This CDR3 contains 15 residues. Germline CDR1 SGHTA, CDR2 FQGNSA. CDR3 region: CASSSWDSYTGELFF. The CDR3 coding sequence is TGTGCCAGCAGCTCGTGGGACAGTTACACCGGGGAGCTGTTTTTT.

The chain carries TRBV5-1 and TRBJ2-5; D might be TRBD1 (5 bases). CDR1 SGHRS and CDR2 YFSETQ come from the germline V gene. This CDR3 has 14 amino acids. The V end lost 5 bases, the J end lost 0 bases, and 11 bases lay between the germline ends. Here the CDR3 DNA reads TGCGCCAGCAGGGGGCTTGGGTACCAAGAGACCCAGTACTTC. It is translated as CASRGLGYQETQYF.

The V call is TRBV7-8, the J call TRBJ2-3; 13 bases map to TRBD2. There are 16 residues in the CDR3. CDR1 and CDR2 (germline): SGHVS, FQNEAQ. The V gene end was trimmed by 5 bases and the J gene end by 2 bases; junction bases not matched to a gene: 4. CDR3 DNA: TGTGCCAGCAGCCGCGGGACTAGCGGGGCCACAGATACGCAGTATTTT. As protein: CASSRGTSGATDTQYF.

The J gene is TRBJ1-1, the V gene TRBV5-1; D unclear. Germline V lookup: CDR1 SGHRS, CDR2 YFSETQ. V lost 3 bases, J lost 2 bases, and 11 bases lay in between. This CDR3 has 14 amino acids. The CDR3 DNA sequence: TGCGCCAGCAGCTCTTTACAGCATAACACTGAAGCTTTCTTT. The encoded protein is CASSSLQHNTEAFF.

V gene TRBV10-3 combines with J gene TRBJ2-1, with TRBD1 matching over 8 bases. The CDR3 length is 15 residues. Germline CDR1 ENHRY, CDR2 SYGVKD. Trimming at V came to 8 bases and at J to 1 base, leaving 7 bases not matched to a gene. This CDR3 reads CAIGGGQGSYNEQFF. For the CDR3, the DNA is TGTGCCATCGGCGGTGGACAGGGATCCTACAATGAGCAGTTCTTC.

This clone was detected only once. CDR3 sequence: CASSYWGLAGSGDEQYF. In DNA, the CDR3 is TGTGCCAGCAGTTACTGGGGACTAGCGGGATCTGGAGACGAGCAGTACTTC. The V and J genes are TRBV6-2 or TRBV6-3 and TRBJ2-7, with 13 positions matching TRBD2. Germline values: CDR1 MNHEY, CDR2 SVGEGT. CDR3 length: 17 residues. Losses at the gene ends were 1 base for V and 5 bases for J; bases not matched to a gene: 8.